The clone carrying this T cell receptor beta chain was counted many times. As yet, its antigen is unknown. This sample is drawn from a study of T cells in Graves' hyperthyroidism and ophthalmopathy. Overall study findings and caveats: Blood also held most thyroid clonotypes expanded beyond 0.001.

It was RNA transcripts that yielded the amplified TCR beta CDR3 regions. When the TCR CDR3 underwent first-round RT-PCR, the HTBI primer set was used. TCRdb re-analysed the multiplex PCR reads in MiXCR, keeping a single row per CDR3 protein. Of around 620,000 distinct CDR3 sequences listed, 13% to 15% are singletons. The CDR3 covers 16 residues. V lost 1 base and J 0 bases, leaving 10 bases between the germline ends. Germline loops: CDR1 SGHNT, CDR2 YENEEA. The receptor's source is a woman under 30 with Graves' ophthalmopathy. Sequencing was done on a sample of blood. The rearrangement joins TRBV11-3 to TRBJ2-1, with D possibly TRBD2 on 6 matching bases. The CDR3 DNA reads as TGTGCCAGCAGCTTAGTACAGCGGGCCTCCTACAATGAGCAGTTCTTC. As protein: CASSLVQRASYNEQFF.